This entry describes one T cell receptor beta chain. This clone was seen once. Its specific antigen is unknown. Qualities for individual bases were not recorded, and no much larger clone is one base off. The CDR3 numbers 15 residues from cysteine through phenylalanine. CDR3 DNA only is kept here, 45 bases in frame from base 1. CDR1 SGHRS and CDR2 YFSETQ were looked up in the germline V gene. Ends trimmed: V by 1 base, J by 4 bases; bases unmatched to a gene: 2. The sample belongs to a study of blood T cell repertoires in COVID-19 (TCRdb year 2020). Notes on the research overall: The collaborator samples originated in the United States, Italy and Spain and spanned the acute and convalescent phases of COVID-19. The material from the prospective study consisted of cDNA or gDNA derived from T cells, B-cell-depleted T cells, or PBMCs. Subjects who had been exposed to COVID-19, were actively infected with it, or had recovered from it provided the deeply sampled blood TCRbeta repertoires that made up the dataset. The repertoires were released in a freely available public database meant as a resource for research on the immune response to SARS-CoV-2. Samples came from the ongoing ImmuneRACE study (first 160 participants) plus 1,254 subjects from 6 global collaborators. Sample metadata almost always included a de-identified subject ID, COVID-19 status, age in years and sex. Where available, HLA class I and class II types were taken from metadata supplied by the sample provider and were not determined by assay-based typing. Points the paper makes about the study in general: How much clinical and demographic metadata was included differed by source and by participant, and the metadata was provided uncurated.

TCRbeta CDR3 regions were amplified from genomic DNA by means of the immunoSEQ Assay, a bias-controlled multiplex PCR. On the study's bioinformatics: The number of nucleated cells in each sample was estimated from the amplification of reference gene primers within the assay. To quantify the absolute abundance of each unique TCRbeta CDR3 rearrangement, sequence reads were collapsed and filtered. Productive Simpson clonality was computed per sample as the square root of Simpson's diversity index over productive rearrangements. TCRdb retrieved this table from immuneACCESS and kept in-frame rearrangements only. Not all clones are present; in checked studies, unresolved V genes account for under half, and no reason is known for the remainder. The V and J calls and clone size are taken from that table; D and trimming were inferred from the DNA. Recorded for this sample are 150,000 to 200,000 clones; around 84% of them occurred a single time. The ten top clones hold approximately 15% of the sample.

One collaborating source in Seattle enrolled patients during active infection and followed them longitudinally through the course of disease. Collaborating institutions collected whole blood in K2EDTA tubes following their own protocols. Collaborator samples were shipped for TCRbeta analysis as frozen whole blood, isolated PBMCs, or DNA extracted from either sample type. The receptor's source is a woman in her 70s with COVID-19, enrolled during active disease. This chain joins TRBV5-1 to TRBJ2-5; 12 of the junction bases match TRBD2. The sequenced material came from peripheral blood. The CDR3 reads as follows: CASSLSSGRGETQYF. The DNA sequence reads TGCGCCAGCAGCTTGTCTAGCGGGAGGGGAGAGACCCAGTACTTC. Reference TRBV5-1 and TRBJ2-5 proteins supply the regions before and after the CDR3; the full variable domain is: KAGVTQTPRYLIKTRGQQVTLSCSPISGHRSVSWYQQTPGQGLQFLFEYFSETQRNKGNFPGRFSGRQFSNSRSEMNVSTLELGDSALYLCASSLSSGRGETQYFGPGTRLLVL.